Below, one TCR beta chain is given with its context. These data originate in a study of blood T cell repertoires in COVID-19. In the authors' workflow: For nucleated cells, counts were estimated from reference gene primer amplification. Profiling relied on immunoSEQ multiplex PCR, and the TCRdb table lists in-frame clones only, not all of them. The DNA gave D and trimming, while V, J and clone size come from that table. The sample shows about 290,000 clones, approximately 86% of them seen only once. The germline CDR1 and CDR2 sequences are KGHDR and SFDVKD. There are 13 residues in the CDR3. Trimming at V came to 7 bases and at J to 3 bases, leaving 4 bases not matched to a gene.

Sequencing used peripheral blood. The sequence was obtained from a woman between 50 and 59 years old with active or convalescent COVID-19. The V call is TRBV24-1, the J call TRBJ1-2; 7 nucleotides line up with TRBD1. CDR3 residues: CATRRGQDYGYTF. CDR3 in DNA: TGTGCCACCAGAAGGGGGCAGGACTATGGCTACACCTTC.